These T cell receptor beta chains were read from a single sample in a study of shared clonotypes between healthy human individuals. Only in-frame clones appear in the TCRdb table, and some are missing; sequencing was by immunoSEQ multiplex PCR. The sample gives a few million clones, under 97% of which show up once; roughly 0.13% is in the top ten. The sample was naive CD4+ T cells sorted from blood. All receptors come from a man younger than 35 in good health. Each CDR3 is given without its conserved first and last residue. The order of the fields is D gene, V gene, CDR3 protein. A D gene is named only where the DNA matches it firmly.

D gene: TRBD1; V gene: TRBV27; CDR3 protein: ASSDRGHTEAF
D gene: NA; V gene: TRBV5-1; CDR3 protein: ASSLAPRDTPYEQY
D gene: TRBD1; V gene: TRBV6-6; CDR3 protein: ASSPGQGAFTYEQY
D gene: TRBD1; V gene: TRBV5-6; CDR3 protein: ASSSRQGEKLF
D gene: NA; V gene: TRBV5-6; CDR3 protein: ASSLGPTSSGNTIY
D gene: TRBD1; V gene: TRBV7-2; CDR3 protein: ASSLMWDRGHGYT
D gene: NA; V gene: TRBV6-5; CDR3 protein: ASSRALYGYT
D gene: NA; V gene: TRBV10-3; CDR3 protein: AISESWTLSTDTQY
D gene: NA; V gene: TRBV5-6; CDR3 protein: ASTNLLAEQF
D gene: NA; V gene: TRBV19; CDR3 protein: ASTPRASSSYNSPLH
D gene: NA; V gene: TRBV27; CDR3 protein: ASSLGQLSNQPQH
D gene: NA; V gene: TRBV28; CDR3 protein: ASSFWTRGGAIGDTQY
D gene: NA; V gene: TRBV19; CDR3 protein: ASSIRKGGETQY
D gene: TRBD1; V gene: TRBV11-2; CDR3 protein: ASSALGRGPFTEAF
D gene: NA; V gene: TRBV9; CDR3 protein: ASSVWPGNTEAF
D gene: NA; V gene: TRBV30; CDR3 protein: AWSVSLGRYEQF
D gene: NA; V gene: TRBV5-1; CDR3 protein: ASSAGYGNQPQH
D gene: NA; V gene: TRBV19; CDR3 protein: ASSKYRDNNSPLH
D gene: NA; V gene: TRBV25-1; CDR3 protein: ASSEPRTGQHLH
D gene: TRBD1; V gene: TRBV5-1; CDR3 protein: ASSLVAGGNTEAF
D gene: NA; V gene: TRBV30; CDR3 protein: AWSGGASFYGYT
D gene: TRBD2; V gene: TRBV12-5; CDR3 protein: ASGLTNGRETQY